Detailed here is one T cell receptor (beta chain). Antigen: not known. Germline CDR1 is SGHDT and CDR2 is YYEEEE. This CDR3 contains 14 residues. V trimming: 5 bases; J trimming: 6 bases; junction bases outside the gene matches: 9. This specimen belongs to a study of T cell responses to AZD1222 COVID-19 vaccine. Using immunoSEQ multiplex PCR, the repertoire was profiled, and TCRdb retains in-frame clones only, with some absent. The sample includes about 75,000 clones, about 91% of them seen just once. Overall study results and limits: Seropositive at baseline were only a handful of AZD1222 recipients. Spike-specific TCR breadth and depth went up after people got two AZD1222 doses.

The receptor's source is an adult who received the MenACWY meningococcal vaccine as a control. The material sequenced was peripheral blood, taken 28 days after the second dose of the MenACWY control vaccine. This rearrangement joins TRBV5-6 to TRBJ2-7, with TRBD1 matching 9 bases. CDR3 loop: CASRIGQGISEQYF. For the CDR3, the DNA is TGTGCCAGCAGAATCGGACAGGGGATCTCCGAGCAGTACTTC.